Below, 17 T cell receptor beta chains from the same sample are listed, as sequenced in a study of graft-versus-host responses after intestinal transplantation. These receptors are not linked to any known antigen. The data were produced by immunoSEQ multiplex PCR, yet TCRdb's version contains in-frame clones alone and is incomplete. The sample lists around 100,000 clones, roughly 91% occurring once. The material sequenced was unstimulated CD4+ T cells sorted from spleen or lymph node cells, taken before transplant. The receptors shown here come from a human donor who was the organ donor for an intestinal transplant.

This chain links TRBV18 with TRBJ1-5; D uncertain. V was trimmed by 5 bases and J by 3 bases, leaving 8 bases between them. Germline CDR1 reads KGHSH; CDR2 reads LQKENI. This CDR3 is built from 13 residues. Written as DNA, the CDR3 is TGTGCCAGCTCAACGGGTGACAATCAGCCCCAGCATTTT. This gives the protein CASSTGDNQPQHF.

The rearrangement joins TRBV7-3 to TRBJ2-5; D perhaps matches TRBD1 (6 bases). CDR1 is SGHTA and CDR2 is FQGTGA in the germline V gene. V was shortened by 5 bases and J by 1 base, with 8 bases between the two germline ends. The length of the CDR3 is 13 residues. CDR3 nucleotides: TGTGCCAGCAGCCCAGGGGTCCAAGAGACCCAGTACTTC. This encodes CASSPGVQETQYF. Full variable domain (missing parts from reference TRBV7-3 and TRBJ2-5): GAGVSQTPSNKVTEKGKYVELRCDPISGHTALYWYRQSLGQGPEFLIYFQGTGAADDSGLPNDRFFAVRPEGSVSTLKIQRTERGDSAVYLCASSPGVQETQYFGPGTRLLVL.

This sequence joins TRBV6-5 and TRBJ1-6, with D possibly matching TRBD1 (5 bases). CDR3 length: 14 residues. CDR1 and CDR2 from the germline V gene are MNHEY and SVGAGI. Trimming left V 7 bases short and J 7 bases short, with 14 bases between. CDR3 region: CASKEGPINSPLHF. In DNA form, the CDR3 reads TGTGCCAGCAAGGAGGGGCCTATCAATTCACCCCTCCACTTT.

This clone was counted a few times. The chain is built from TRBV5-1 and TRBJ1-1; no reliable D call. CDR3 length equals 13 residues. Germline CDR1 SGHRS, CDR2 YFSETQ. V lost 5 bases, J lost 0 bases, and 8 bases lay in between. CDR3 coding DNA: TGCGCCAGCAGGGAGGGAATGAACACTGAAGCTTTCTTT. The encoded protein is CASREGMNTEAFF.

The rearrangement joins TRBV7-3 to TRBJ1-5, with unresolved D. Trimming left V 5 bases short and J 2 bases short, with 28 bases between. CDR3 length: 20 amino acids. Germline V gene sequence: CDR1 SGHTA, CDR2 FQGTGA. CDR3 amino acids: CASSPNPAGPPDPRNQPQHF. In DNA, the CDR3 is TGTGCCAGCAGCCCCAATCCCGCTGGGCCCCCTGATCCACGCAATCAGCCCCAGCATTTT. Full variable domain (remainder filled in from reference TRBV7-3 and TRBJ1-5): GAGVSQTPSNKVTEKGKYVELRCDPISGHTALYWYRQSLGQGPEFLIYFQGTGAADDSGLPNDRFFAVRPEGSVSTLKIQRTERGDSAVYLCASSPNPAGPPDPRNQPQHFGDGTRLSIL.

In DNA, the CDR3 is TGTGCCATCACCCCAGGGCTCGGAGAAAAACTGTTTTTT. Translation: CAITPGLGEKLFF. The chain joins TRBV10-3 to TRBJ1-4; D is possibly TRBD1 (5 bases). Trimming cost V 7 bases and J 8 bases, with 14 bases left between them. The CDR3 runs to 13 residues. From germline, CDR1 is ENHRY and CDR2 SYGVKD.

CDR3 bases: TGTGCCTGGAGTGTACAGCGGAAGCCGATCACGAAACTGTTTTTT. The encoded protein is CAWSVQRKPITKLFF. The chain employs TRBV30 and TRBJ1-4; D uncertain. The CDR3 runs 15 residues. Germline V gene sequence: CDR1 GTSNPN, CDR2 SVGIG (reference sequence). Between the trimmed V and J ends, which lost 0 bases and 11 bases, there was a span of 19 bases.

The rearrangement links TRBV5-1 to TRBJ2-4; D is perhaps TRBD2 (6 bases). With 1 base removed from V and 0 bases from J, the gap between germline ends came to 20 bases. The CDR3 loop spans 19 amino acids. CDR1 is SGHRS, CDR2 YFSETQ, per germline. Here the CDR3 DNA reads TGCGCCAGCAGCTTGAGGCCCCAGGGAGGAGGGATAGCCAAAAACATTCAGTACTTC. Amino acids: CASSLRPQGGGIAKNIQYF.

This chain links TRBV7-9 with TRBJ1-5; D perhaps matches TRBD1 (6 bases). Trimming took 5 bases from V and 5 from J, leaving 13 bases between them. This CDR3 contains 14 residues. Germline values: CDR1 SEHNR, CDR2 FQNEAQ (reference sequence). DNA of the CDR3: TGTGCCAGCAGCCTACAGGGATCTTATCAGCCCCAGCATTTT. This translates into CASSLQGSYQPQHF.

This chain uses TRBV6-1 with TRBJ1-2, with 8 bases lining up with TRBD1. Per germline, CDR1 MNHNS and CDR2 SASEGT. This CDR3 contains 14 residues. Trimming removed 4 bases from V and 3 bases from J; junction bases left unmatched: 4. CDR3 bases: TGTGCCAGCAGTGCCATGACAGGGGACTATGGCTACACCTTC. It encodes CASSAMTGDYGYTF.

The chain joins TRBV9 to TRBJ2-5; TRBD2 might be the D (6 bases). This CDR3 is built from 15 residues. Trimming took off 4 bases at V and 2 bases at J, with 15 bases between the two ends. Germline V CDR1 and CDR2: SGDLS, YYNGEE. In DNA form, the CDR3 reads TGTGCCAGCAGCAGCCGGGCGGGATTACAAGAGACCCAGTACTTC. Translated: CASSSRAGLQETQYF.

The rearrangement joins TRBV2 to TRBJ2-5, with a tentative D call TRBD2 (6 bases). CDR1 is SNHLY, CDR2 FYNNEI, per germline. The CDR3 sequence is 13 residues long. V was clipped by 4 bases and J by 6 bases, with 12 bases between them. CDR3 region: CASSGTGVKTQYF. The CDR3 nucleotides are TGTGCCAGCAGTGGCACGGGGGTGAAGACCCAGTACTTC.

CDR3 DNA sequence: TGCGCCAGCAGCCAAGTAGCGGGGGGGCCAGGCGGGGAGCTGTTTTTT. It is translated as CASSQVAGGPGGELFF. The chain has TRBV4-1 and TRBJ2-2, with 11 bases matching TRBD2. The V gene end was trimmed by 1 base and the J gene end by 7 bases; junction bases not matched to a gene: 5. This CDR3 comprises 16 residues. CDR1 is MGHRA, CDR2 YSYEKL, per germline.

The chain uses TRBV4-2 and TRBJ2-1, with D maybe TRBD2 (7 bases). V lost 6 bases to trimming and J lost 7 bases, with 16 bases between them. The CDR3 length is 14 residues. Germline CDR1 and CDR2: LGHNA and YNFKEQ. CDR3 in amino acids: CASRGGRSWNEQFF. The CDR3 DNA follows: TGTGCCAGCAGGGGGGGGCGAAGTTGGAATGAGCAGTTCTTC.

This clone was seen a single time. The J gene is TRBJ1-1, the V gene TRBV6-4; D not certain. CDR1 is MRHNA and CDR2 is SNTAGT in the germline V gene. The CDR3 has 13 amino acids. The V gene lost 4 bases and the J gene lost 1 base, with 7 bases spanning the gap. The CDR3 sequence is CASSADWNTEAFF. As DNA, the CDR3 is TGTGCCAGCAGTGCTGACTGGAACACTGAAGCTTTCTTT.

The J gene is TRBJ2-5, the V gene TRBV2, with D perhaps matching TRBD1 (5 bases). Trimming removed 5 bases from V and 3 bases from J, with 10 bases in between. The CDR3 runs 13 residues. Germline V gene lookup returns CDR1 SNHLY and CDR2 FYNNEI. The CDR3 sequence is CASSIRQKETQYF. The CDR3 DNA sequence: TGTGCCAGCAGTATTAGACAGAAAGAGACCCAGTACTTC.

The sample holds one count of this clone. V is TRBV25-1 and J is TRBJ1-1, with no clear D. The germline V gene encodes CDR1 MGHDK and CDR2 SYGVNS. The CDR3 consists of 15 residues. V was clipped by 3 bases and J by 0 bases, with 11 bases between them. Written as DNA, the CDR3 is TGTGCCAGCAGTGATTCGTCGACACTGAACACTGAAGCTTTCTTT. This translates into CASSDSSTLNTEAFF.